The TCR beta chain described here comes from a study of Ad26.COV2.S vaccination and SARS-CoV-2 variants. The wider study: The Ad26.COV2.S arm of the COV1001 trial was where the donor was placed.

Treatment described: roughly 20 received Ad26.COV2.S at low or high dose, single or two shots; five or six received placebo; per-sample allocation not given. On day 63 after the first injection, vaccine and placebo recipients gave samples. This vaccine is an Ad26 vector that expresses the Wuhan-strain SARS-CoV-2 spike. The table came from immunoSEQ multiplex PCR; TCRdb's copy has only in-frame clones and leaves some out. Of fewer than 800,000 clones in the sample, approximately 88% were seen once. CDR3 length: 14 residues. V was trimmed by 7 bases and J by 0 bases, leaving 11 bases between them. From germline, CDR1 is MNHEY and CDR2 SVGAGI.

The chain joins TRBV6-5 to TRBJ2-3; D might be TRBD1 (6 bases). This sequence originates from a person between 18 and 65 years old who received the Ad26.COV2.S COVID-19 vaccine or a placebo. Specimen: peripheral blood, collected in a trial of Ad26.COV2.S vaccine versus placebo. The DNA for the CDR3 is TGTGCCAGCAAAGTTCAGGGGAGCACAGATACGCAGTATTTT. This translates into CASKVQGSTDTQYF.